Shown below are 10 T cell receptor beta chains from a single sample sequenced in a study of blood T cell repertoires in COVID-19 (dated by TCRdb to 2020 to 2021). The library relied on the immunoSEQ multiplex PCR assay. TCRdb retrieved this table from immuneACCESS and kept in-frame rearrangements only. Not all clones are present; in checked studies, unresolved V genes account for under half, and no reason is known for the remainder. For this sample there are fewer than 300,000 clones; 70% to 90% appear just once. The ten biggest clones cover 0.75% to 0.95% of the sample. Source material: peripheral blood. The receptors shown here come from a human donor with COVID-19, enrolled during active disease. The donor label of this sample is uncertain.

The gene calls are TRBV4-2 and TRBJ1-2, with TRBD1 matching over 9 bases. V lost 5 bases, J lost 4 bases, and 8 bases stayed unmatched. Germline V gene sequence: CDR1 LGHNA, CDR2 YNFKEQ. CDR3 length equals 15 residues. In DNA form, the CDR3 reads TGTGCCAGCAGCGACCTGGACAGGGGAGCCTATGGCTACACCTTC. It translates to CASSDLDRGAYGYTF.

V usage is TRBV7-8 and J usage is TRBJ2-1; D is unresolved. The V gene lost 5 bases and the J gene lost 6 bases, with 17 bases spanning the gap. This CDR3 contains 15 residues. From germline, CDR1 is SGHVS and CDR2 FQNEAQ. The DNA for the CDR3 is TGTGCCAGCAGCCATAGATTTTATTTGAGCAATGAGCAGTTCTTC. Encoded protein: CASSHRFYLSNEQFF.

The chain couples TRBV28 to TRBJ1-2; D possibly corresponds to TRBD1 (6 bases). Germline assignment: CDR1 MDHEN and CDR2 SYDVKM. The CDR3 sequence is 14 residues long. The V end was cut by 3 bases, the J end by 4 bases, with 12 bases between. CDR3: CASSLVQGLYGYTF. CDR3 bases: TGTGCCAGCAGTTTGGTACAGGGCCTCTATGGCTACACCTTC.

The chain uses TRBV7-2 and TRBJ2-3; D not certain. The germline CDR1 and CDR2 sequences are SGHTA and FQGNSA. V lost 6 bases to trimming and J lost 5 bases, with 12 bases between them. This CDR3 has 13 amino acids. The CDR3 loop is CASSTVPEDTQYF. CDR3 DNA: TGTGCCAGCAGTACGGTCCCCGAAGATACGCAGTATTTT.

This sequence joins TRBV24-1 and TRBJ2-2, with a possible D match to TRBD1 (6 bases). CDR3 size: 21 residues. With 2 bases removed from V and 3 bases from J, the gap between germline ends came to 27 bases. The germline gives CDR1 KGHDR, CDR2 SFDVKD. CDR3 residues: CATSDSLRGSQSWGYTGELFF. In nucleotides, the CDR3 is TGTGCCACCAGTGATTCGCTCAGGGGCAGTCAATCCTGGGGTTACACCGGGGAGCTGTTTTTT.

A note on this clone: The same CDR3 can be traced to other DNA sequences in this sample. V usage is TRBV9 and J usage is TRBJ1-1; 7 nucleotides agree with TRBD1. With 4 bases clipped from V and 1 base from J, the junction kept 4 bases outside the gene matches. The CDR3 is 14 residues long. Per germline, CDR1 SGDLS and CDR2 YYNGEE. CDR3 nucleotides: TGTGCCAGCAGCCCCCGGACAGGGAACACTGAAGCTTTCTTT. Encoded protein: CASSPRTGNTEAFF. Combining the CDR3 with reference TRBV9 and TRBJ1-1 gives the whole variable domain DSGVTQTPKHLITATGQRVTLRCSPRSGDLSVYWYQQSLDQGLQFLIQYYNGEERAKGNILERFSAQQFPDLHSELNLSSLELGDSALYFCASSPRTGNTEAFFGQGTRLTVV.

The V and J genes are TRBV19 and TRBJ2-3; weak D call: TRBD1 (6 bases). V lost 1 base, J lost 0 bases, and 8 bases lay in between. This CDR3 comprises 15 residues. Germline assignment: CDR1 LNHDA and CDR2 SQIVND (reference sequence). The CDR3 DNA reads as TGTGCCAGTAGTATAGGGACAGTGAGCACAGATACGCAGTATTTT. Its translation: CASSIGTVSTDTQYF.

The V gene is TRBV11-2, the J gene TRBJ2-7; D call uncertain. Trimming left V 8 bases short and J 3 bases short, with 11 bases between. Germline V gene lookup returns CDR1 SGHAT and CDR2 FQNNGV. This CDR3 comprises 12 residues. DNA for the CDR3: TGTGCCAGCTCCCAAACGGGCTACGAGCAGTACTTC. It encodes CASSQTGYEQYF.

V usage is TRBV5-5 and J usage is TRBJ2-7, with 7 bases identical to TRBD1. Germline V gene sequence: CDR1 SGHKS, CDR2 YYEKEE (reference sequence). The J segment lost 7 bases and the V segment lost 5 bases, leaving 15 bases of the junction unmatched. The CDR3 totals 15 residues. This chain's CDR3 is CASRPRQGSNGEQYF. The CDR3 nucleotides are TGTGCCAGCAGGCCTCGACAGGGCTCAAATGGGGAGCAGTACTTC.

The chain uses TRBV5-1 and TRBJ2-1; TRBD2 aligns across 7 bases. This CDR3 contains 17 residues. V shed 0 bases, J shed 0 bases, and the junction held 6 bases outside the gene matches. Germline values: CDR1 SGHRS, CDR2 YFSETQ. The CDR3 DNA reads as TGCGCCAGCAGCTTGGCTCCTGGCGGGAGCTCCTACAATGAGCAGTTCTTC. This translates into CASSLAPGGSSYNEQFF.